This entry lists 10 T cell receptor beta chains sequenced from one sample in a study of shared clonotypes between healthy human individuals (dated by TCRdb to 2018 to 2020). Libraries were made using the immunoSEQ multiplex PCR assay. TCRdb mirrors the immuneACCESS table, restricted to in-frame sequences. Some clones are absent from its copies; in checked studies, under half trace to an unresolved V gene, and the reason for the others is unknown. Recorded for this sample are more than 2 million clones; 90% to 97% of them occurred a single time. Over 0.1% of the sample is in the top ten clones. Sequences were obtained from naive CD4+ T cells sorted from blood. The cell subset or site label of this sample denotes: CD45RA+ positively selected. Receptors originate from a man aged 18 to 29 in good health.

The chain joins TRBV19 to TRBJ1-5, with D unresolved. The CDR3 extends over 13 amino acids. Germline CDR1 and CDR2: LNHDA and SQIVND (reference sequence). V lost 6 bases and J lost 6, with 12 bases in between. The CDR3 DNA follows: TGTGCCAGTAGAACAGCGGCTGGTCAGCCCCAGCATTTT. Translating gives CASRTAAGQPQHF.

In this sample, this clone turned up once. The rearrangement joins TRBV6-1 to TRBJ1-1; unclear D gene. The CDR3 totals 13 residues. Trimming cost V 2 bases and J 3 bases, with 7 bases left between them. Germline values: CDR1 MNHNS, CDR2 SASEGT. CDR3 DNA: TGTGCCAGCAGTGAATTGGGATACACTGAAGCTTTCTTT. It encodes CASSELGYTEAFF.

The chain carries TRBV29-1 and TRBJ2-7, with D unresolved. Germline-derived CDR1 and CDR2 are SQVTM and ANQGSEA. V was shortened by 3 bases and J by 0 bases, with 6 bases between the two germline ends. The CDR3 is 12 amino acids. The CDR3 DNA follows: TGCAGCGTTGAGAGCCTCTCCTACGAGCAGTACTTC. Translating it yields CSVESLSYEQYF.

This rearrangement joins TRBV5-1 to TRBJ1-2; D unresolved. The CDR3 has 17 amino acids. Deletions cut 3 bases from V and 4 bases from J, with 22 bases between. The germline CDR1 and CDR2 sequences are SGHRS and YFSETQ. The CDR3 loop reads CASSSASGIFGSYGYTF. The CDR3, as DNA: TGCGCCAGCAGCTCCGCATCGGGCATCTTTGGTAGCTATGGCTACACCTTC.

The genes are TRBV12-5 and TRBJ1-4; TRBD1 matches at 8 bases. This CDR3 is 14 amino acids long. V was clipped by 5 bases and J by 8 bases; unmatched bases: 7. Germline lookup yields CDR1 LGHNT and CDR2 FRNRAP. CDR3 sequence: CASGLGQAGEKLFF. In DNA, the CDR3 is TGTGCTAGTGGTCTGGGACAGGCGGGAGAAAAACTGTTTTTT.

The chain uses TRBV18 and TRBJ1-2; 8 positions match TRBD1. This CDR3 spans 14 amino acids. From germline, CDR1 is KGHSH and CDR2 LQKENI. V lost 4 bases to trimming and J lost 13 bases; unmatched junction nucleotides: 14. CDR3 sequence reads: CASSLSGQGMFVTF. In DNA, the CDR3 is TGTGCCAGCTCACTGTCCGGACAGGGTATGTTCGTCACCTTC.

This clone was found once. The chain links TRBV7-9 to TRBJ2-5, with 8 bases aligning to TRBD1. With 0 bases clipped from V and 1 base from J, the junction kept 1 base outside the gene matches. Germline V gene data show CDR1 as SEHNR and CDR2 as FQNEAQ (reference sequence). The CDR3 is 15 amino acids. The CDR3 DNA reads TGTGCCAGCAGCTTAGCACAGGGGGGCCAAGAGACCCAGTACTTC. Translating it yields CASSLAQGGQETQYF.

CDR3 nucleotides: TGTGCCATCCGGAGGGTGGGTAGCGGCGAGCAGTACTTC. It codes for CAIRRVGSGEQYF. V usage is TRBV10-3 and J usage is TRBJ2-7; D may be TRBD2 (6 bases). The CDR3 spans 13 residues. The germline CDR1 and CDR2 sequences are ENHRY and SYGVKD. Between the trimmed V and J ends, which lost 8 bases and 6 bases, there was a span of 17 bases.

V usage is TRBV2 and J usage is TRBJ1-6; D may be TRBD1 (5 bases). Trimming took off 8 bases at V and 5 bases at J, with 10 bases between the two ends. The germline V gene encodes CDR1 SNHLY and CDR2 FYNNEI. The CDR3 consists of 13 residues. Written as DNA, the CDR3 is TGTGCCAGCTCAGGGCAAGATAATTCACCCCTCCACTTT. The encoded protein is CASSGQDNSPLHF.

The chain uses TRBV29-1 and TRBJ2-1; 9 bases are a match to TRBD2. The germline V gene encodes CDR1 SQVTM and CDR2 ANQGSEA. V lost 6 bases to trimming and J lost 3 bases; unmatched junction nucleotides: 6. The CDR3 runs 14 residues. For the CDR3, the DNA is TGCAGCGTGGTAAGCGGGGGGAACTACAATGAGCAGTTCTTC. This gives the protein CSVVSGGNYNEQFF.